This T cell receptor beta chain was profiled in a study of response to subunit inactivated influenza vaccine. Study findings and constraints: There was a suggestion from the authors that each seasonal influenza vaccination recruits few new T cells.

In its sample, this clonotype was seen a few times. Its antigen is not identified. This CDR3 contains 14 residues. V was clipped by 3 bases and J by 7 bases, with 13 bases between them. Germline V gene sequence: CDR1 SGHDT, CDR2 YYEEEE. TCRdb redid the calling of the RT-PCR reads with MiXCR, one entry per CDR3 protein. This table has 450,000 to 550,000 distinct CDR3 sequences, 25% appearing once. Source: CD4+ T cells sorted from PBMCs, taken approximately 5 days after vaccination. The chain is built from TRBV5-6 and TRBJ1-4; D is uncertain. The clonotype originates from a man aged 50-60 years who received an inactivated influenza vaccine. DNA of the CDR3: TGTGCCAGCAGCTCAAGTAGAGCACCTGAAAAACTGTTTTTT. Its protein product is CASSSSRAPEKLFF.